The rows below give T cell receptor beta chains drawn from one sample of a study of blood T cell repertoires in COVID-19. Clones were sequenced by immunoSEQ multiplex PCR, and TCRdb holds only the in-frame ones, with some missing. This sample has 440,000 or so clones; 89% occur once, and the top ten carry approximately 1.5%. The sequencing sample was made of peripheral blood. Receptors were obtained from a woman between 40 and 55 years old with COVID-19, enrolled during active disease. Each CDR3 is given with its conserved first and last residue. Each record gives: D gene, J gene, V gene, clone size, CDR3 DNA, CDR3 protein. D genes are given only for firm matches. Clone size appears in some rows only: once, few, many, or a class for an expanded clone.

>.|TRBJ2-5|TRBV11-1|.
TGTGCCAGCAGCTTAGTATCAGGAAAGGAGACCCAGTACTTC
CASSLVSGKETQYF
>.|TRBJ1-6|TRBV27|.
TGTGCCAGCAGTCCCCTAACGGTTGCGGAACCCTATAATTCACCCCTCCACTTT
CASSPLTVAEPYNSPLHF
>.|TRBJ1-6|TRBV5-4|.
TGTGCCAGCAGCTCCTGGCGACAGGACCGTAATTCACCCCTCCACTTT
CASSSWRQDRNSPLHF
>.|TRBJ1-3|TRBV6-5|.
TGTGCCAGCCTCCCGTCGGGCTCTGGAAACACCATATATTTT
CASLPSGSGNTIYF
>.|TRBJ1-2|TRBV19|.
TGTGCCAGTAGTATGCGGGGGGCTAATGGCTACACCTTC
CASSMRGANGYTF
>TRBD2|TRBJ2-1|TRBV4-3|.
TGCGCCAGCAGCCAAGATTGGGCTAGCGGGAGTAGTGAGCAGTTCTTC
CASSQDWASGSSEQFF
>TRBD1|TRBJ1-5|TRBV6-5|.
TGTGCCAGCAGACGCTTGCAGGGGGCTCGTCAGCCCCAGCATTTT
CASRRLQGARQPQHF
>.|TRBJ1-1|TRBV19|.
TGTGCCAGTAGTATAGGACATATTGAAGCTTTCTTT
CASSIGHIEAFF
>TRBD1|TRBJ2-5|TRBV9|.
TGTGCCAGCAGCGTTGGGACAGCGGCTGGAGGAGAGACCCAGTACTTC
CASSVGTAAGGETQYF
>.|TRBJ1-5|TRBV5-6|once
TGTGCCAGCAGCTTGGGGGCGAGGGGGTGGGATCAGCCCCAGCATTTT
CASSLGARGWDQPQHF
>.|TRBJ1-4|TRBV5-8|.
TGTGCCAGCAGCCCCACCACGGGGAATGAAAAACTGTTTTTT
CASSPTTGNEKLFF
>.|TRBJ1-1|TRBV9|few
TGTGCCAGCAGCGTAGCAGACAGTCCAAACACTGAAGCTTTCTTT
CASSVADSPNTEAFF
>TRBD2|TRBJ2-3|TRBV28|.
TGTGCCAGCAGCCCTAGCGGGAACCTGGCAGATACGCAGTATTTT
CASSPSGNLADTQYF
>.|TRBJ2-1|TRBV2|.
TGTGCCAGCAGTGAAGCACCCCCCCCCAGGGAGCAGTTCTTC
CASSEAPPPREQFF
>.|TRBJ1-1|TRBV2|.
TGTGCCAGCAGTTACATTGGGAACACTGAAGCTTTCTTT
CASSYIGNTEAFF
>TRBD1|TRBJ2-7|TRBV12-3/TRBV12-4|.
TGTGCCAGCAGTTCATGGACAGGCGAGCAGTACTTC
CASSSWTGEQYF
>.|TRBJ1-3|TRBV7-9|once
TGTGCCAGCAGCTTAATTGCGGGAAATGGAAACACCATATATTTT
CASSLIAGNGNTIYF
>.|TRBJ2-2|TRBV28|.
TGTGCCAGCAGATCAACGGGGGAAAACACCGGGGAGCTGTTTTTT
CASRSTGENTGELFF
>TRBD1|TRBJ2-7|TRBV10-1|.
TGCGCCAGCAGTGAGTCTGCCTCTGGACAGGGGAAGTACGAGCAGTACTTC
CASSESASGQGKYEQYF
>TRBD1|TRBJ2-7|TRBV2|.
TGTGCCAGCAGTGAAGGGGACAGAGGATACTTC
CASSEGDRGYF
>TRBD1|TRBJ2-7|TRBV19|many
TGTGCCAGTAGTCCAGAGGGCGGGACAGGGGCCTACGAGCAGTACTTC
CASSPEGGTGAYEQYF
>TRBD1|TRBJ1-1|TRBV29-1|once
TGCAGCGTTGATCTGCGACAGGGGGAAGCTTTCTTT
CSVDLRQGEAFF
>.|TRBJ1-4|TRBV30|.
TGTGCCTGGCGTTTGCCCGGGGGTTCAACTAATGAAAAACTGTTTTTT
CAWRLPGGSTNEKLFF
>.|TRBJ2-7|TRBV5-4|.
TGTGCCAGCAGCTTTACAGGGTTCGAGCAGTACTTC
CASSFTGFEQYF
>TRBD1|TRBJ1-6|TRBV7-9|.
TGTGCCAGCAGCTTAGTGGGACAGCTAACTAATTCACCCCTCCACTTT
CASSLVGQLTNSPLHF
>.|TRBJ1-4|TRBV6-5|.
TGTGCCAGCAAAACCTACGAGAGAGCTAATGAAAAACTGTTTTTT
CASKTYERANEKLFF
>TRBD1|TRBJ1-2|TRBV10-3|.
TGTGCCATCAGTGTCCCCAATCACAGGGGATCCGCGTCATACTATGGCCACACCTTC
CAISVPNHRGSASYYGHTF
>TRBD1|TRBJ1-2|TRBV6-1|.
TGTGCCAGCAGTGAACAGGGGGAATACTATGGCTACACCTTC
CASSEQGEYYGYTF
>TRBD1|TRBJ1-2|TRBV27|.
TGTGCCAGCAGTTCCTCGGACAGGGTTGGGGATGGCTACACCTTC
CASSSSDRVGDGYTF